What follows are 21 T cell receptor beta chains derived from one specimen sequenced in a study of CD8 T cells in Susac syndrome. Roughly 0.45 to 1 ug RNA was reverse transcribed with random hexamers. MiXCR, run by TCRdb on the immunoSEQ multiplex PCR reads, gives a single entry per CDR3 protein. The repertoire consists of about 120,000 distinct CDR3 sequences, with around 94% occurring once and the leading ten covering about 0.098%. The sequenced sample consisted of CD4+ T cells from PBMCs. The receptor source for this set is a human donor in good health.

This chain's CDR3 is CASSSRIADTQYF. DNA of the CDR3: TGCGCCAGCAGCTCTAGGATCGCAGATACGCAGTATTTT. The chain recombines TRBV5-1 with TRBJ2-3; D gene ambiguous. Trimming stripped 3 bases from V and 4 bases from J, with 9 bases between. There are 13 residues in the CDR3. CDR1 is SGHRS and CDR2 is YFSETQ in the germline V gene.

The CDR3 loop is CASSPLSGRYEQYF. In DNA, the CDR3 is TGTGCCAGCTCACCCCTATCCGGGCGCTACGAGCAGTACTTC. This chain joins TRBV18 and TRBJ2-7; no firm D call. The CDR3 consists of 14 residues. Germline V gene data show CDR1 as KGHSH and CDR2 as LQKENI. V gave up 3 bases and J gave up 3 bases, with 12 bases separating them.

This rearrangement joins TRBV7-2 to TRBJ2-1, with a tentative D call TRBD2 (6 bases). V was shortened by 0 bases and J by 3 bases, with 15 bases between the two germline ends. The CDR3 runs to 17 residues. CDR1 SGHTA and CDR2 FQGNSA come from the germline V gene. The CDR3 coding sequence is TGTGCCAGCAGCTTAGCACCTCCGGCGGGGAACTACAATGAGCAGTTCTTC. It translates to CASSLAPPAGNYNEQFF.

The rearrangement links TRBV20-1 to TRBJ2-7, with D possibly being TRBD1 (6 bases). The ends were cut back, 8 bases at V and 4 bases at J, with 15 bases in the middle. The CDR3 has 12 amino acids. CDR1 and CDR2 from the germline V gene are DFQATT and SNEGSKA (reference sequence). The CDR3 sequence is CSKQGHGYEQYF. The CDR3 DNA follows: TGCAGTAAACAGGGTCACGGGTACGAGCAGTACTTC.

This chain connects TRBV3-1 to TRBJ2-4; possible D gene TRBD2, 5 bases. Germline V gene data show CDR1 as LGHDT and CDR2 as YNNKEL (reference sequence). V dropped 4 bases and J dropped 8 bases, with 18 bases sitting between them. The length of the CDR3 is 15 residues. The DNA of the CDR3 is TGTGCCAGCAGCCCCCGACTAAACCATCCCGACATTCAGTACTTC. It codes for CASSPRLNHPDIQYF. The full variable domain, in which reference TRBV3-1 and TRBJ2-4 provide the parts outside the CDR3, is DTAVSQTPKYLVTQMGNDKSIKCEQNLGHDTMYWYKQDSKKFLKIMFSYNNKELIINETVPNRFSPKSPDKAHLNLHINSLELGDSAVYFCASSPRLNHPDIQYFGAGTRLSVL.

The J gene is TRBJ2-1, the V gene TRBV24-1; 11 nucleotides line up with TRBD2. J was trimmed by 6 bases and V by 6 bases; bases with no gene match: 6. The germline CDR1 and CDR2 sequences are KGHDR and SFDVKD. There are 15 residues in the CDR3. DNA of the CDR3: TGTGCCACCAGTTATATAGCGGGAGGGCGCAATGAGCAGTTCTTC. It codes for CATSYIAGGRNEQFF.

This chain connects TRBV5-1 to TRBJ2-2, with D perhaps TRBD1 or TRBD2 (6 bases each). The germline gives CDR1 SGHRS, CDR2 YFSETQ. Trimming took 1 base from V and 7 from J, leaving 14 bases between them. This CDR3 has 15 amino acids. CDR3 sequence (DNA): TGCGCCAGCAGCTTGCAGCAAGGGGGGAACGGGGAGCTGTTTTTT. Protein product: CASSLQQGGNGELFF.

In DNA, the CDR3 is TGTGCCAGCAGCCCCGGACTAGCGGGTCGCACCGGGGAGCTGTTTTTT. Translated: CASSPGLAGRTGELFF. The gene calls are TRBV3-1 and TRBJ2-2, with TRBD2 identical over 11 bases. Looked up from germline, CDR1 is LGHDT and CDR2 is YNNKEL (reference sequence). The CDR3 spans 16 residues. V shed 4 bases and J 4 bases; nucleotides not matched to a gene: 5. Full variable domain (remainder filled in from reference TRBV3-1 and TRBJ2-2): DTAVSQTPKYLVTQMGNDKSIKCEQNLGHDTMYWYKQDSKKFLKIMFSYNNKELIINETVPNRFSPKSPDKAHLNLHINSLELGDSAVYFCASSPGLAGRTGELFFGEGSRLTVL.

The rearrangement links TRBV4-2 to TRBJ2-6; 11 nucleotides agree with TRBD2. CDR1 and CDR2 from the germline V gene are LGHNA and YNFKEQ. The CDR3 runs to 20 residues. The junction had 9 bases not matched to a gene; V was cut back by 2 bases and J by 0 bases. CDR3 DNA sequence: TGTGCCAGCAGCCAATTCTCCCTTAGCGGGAGGGTCTCTGGGGCCAACGTCCTGACTTTC. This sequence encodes CASSQFSLSGRVSGANVLTF.

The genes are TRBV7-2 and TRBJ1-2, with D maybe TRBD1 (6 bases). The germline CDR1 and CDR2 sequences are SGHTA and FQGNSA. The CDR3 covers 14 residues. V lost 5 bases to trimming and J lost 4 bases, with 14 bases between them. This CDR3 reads CASSPSQGSYGYTF. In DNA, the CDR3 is TGTGCCAGCAGCCCGTCCCAGGGGTCCTATGGCTACACCTTC.

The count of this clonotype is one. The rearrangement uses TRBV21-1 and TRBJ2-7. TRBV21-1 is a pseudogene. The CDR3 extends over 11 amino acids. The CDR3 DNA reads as TGTGCCAGCAGCATGGTCCACGAGCAGTACTTC. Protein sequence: CASSMVHEQYF.

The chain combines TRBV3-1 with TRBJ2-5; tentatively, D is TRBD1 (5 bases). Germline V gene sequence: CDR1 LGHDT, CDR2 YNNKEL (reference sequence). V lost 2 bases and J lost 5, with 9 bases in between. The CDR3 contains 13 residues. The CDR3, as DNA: TGTGCCAGCAGCCAAAGGGCAGGGGAGACCCAGTACTTC. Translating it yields CASSQRAGETQYF.

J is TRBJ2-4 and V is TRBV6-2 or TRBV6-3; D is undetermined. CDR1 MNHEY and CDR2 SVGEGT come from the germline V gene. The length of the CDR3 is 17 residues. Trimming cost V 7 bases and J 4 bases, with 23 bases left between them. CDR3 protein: CASTPDHGVGNKNIQYF. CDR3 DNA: TGTGCCAGCACTCCAGACCATGGAGTTGGGAATAAAAACATTCAGTACTTC.

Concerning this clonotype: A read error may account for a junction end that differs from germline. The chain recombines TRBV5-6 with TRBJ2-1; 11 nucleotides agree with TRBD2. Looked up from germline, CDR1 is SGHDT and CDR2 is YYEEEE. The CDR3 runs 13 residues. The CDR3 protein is CASSLSGRAIWIF. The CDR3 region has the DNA TGTGCCAGCAGCCTTAGCGGGAGGGCCATATGGATCTTC. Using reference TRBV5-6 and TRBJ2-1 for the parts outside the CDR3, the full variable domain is DAGVTQSPTHLIKTRGQQVTLRCSPKSGHDTVSWYQQALGQGPQFIFQYYEEEERQRGNFPDRFSGHQFPNYSSELNVNALLLGDSALYLCASSLSGRAIWIFGPGTRLTVL.

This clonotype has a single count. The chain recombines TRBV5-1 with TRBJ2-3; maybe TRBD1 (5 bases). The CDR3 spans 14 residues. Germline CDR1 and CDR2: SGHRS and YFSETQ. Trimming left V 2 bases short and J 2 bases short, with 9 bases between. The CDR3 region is CASSFGAYTDTQYF. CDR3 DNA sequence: TGCGCCAGCAGCTTTGGGGCGTACACAGATACGCAGTATTTT.

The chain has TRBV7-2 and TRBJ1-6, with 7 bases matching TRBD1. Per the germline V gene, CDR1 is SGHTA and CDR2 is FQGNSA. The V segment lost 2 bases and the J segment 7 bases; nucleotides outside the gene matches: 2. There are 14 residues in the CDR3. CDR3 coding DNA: TGTGCCAGCAGCTTAAGGACAGGAAATTCACCCCTCCACTTT. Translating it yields CASSLRTGNSPLHF.

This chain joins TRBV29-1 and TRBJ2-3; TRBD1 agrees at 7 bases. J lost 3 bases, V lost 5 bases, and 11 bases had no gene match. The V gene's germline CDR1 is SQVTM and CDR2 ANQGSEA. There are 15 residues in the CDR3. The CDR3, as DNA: TGCAGCGTTTCCCTTCAGGGGGTGCAGACAGATACGCAGTATTTT. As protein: CSVSLQGVQTDTQYF.

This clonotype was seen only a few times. The CDR3 bases are TGTGCCAGCGGGACTTCACTTGGAGAGCAGTACTTC. Its protein is CASGTSLGEQYF. The rearrangement links TRBV12-3 or TRBV12-4 to TRBJ2-7; a possible D gene is TRBD2 (6 bases). This CDR3 comprises 12 residues. Between the trimmed V and J ends, which lost 8 bases and 7 bases, there was a span of 15 bases.

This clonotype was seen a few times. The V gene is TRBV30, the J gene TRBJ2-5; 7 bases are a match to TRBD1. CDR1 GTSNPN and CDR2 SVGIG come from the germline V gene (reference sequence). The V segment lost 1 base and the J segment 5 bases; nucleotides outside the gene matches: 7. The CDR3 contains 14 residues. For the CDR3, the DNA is TGTGCCTGGAGTGGACAGGGCAGCATGGAGACCCAGTACTTC. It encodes CAWSGQGSMETQYF.

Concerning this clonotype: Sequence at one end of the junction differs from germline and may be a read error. DNA for the CDR3: TGTGCCAGCAGTCCGTATAACCTAGTGGCGGGCTACCAAGAGGCCCAGTACTTC. Amino acids: CASSPYNLVAGYQEAQYF. V gene TRBV27 combines with J gene TRBJ2-5; D may be TRBD2 (5 bases). CDR3 size: 18 residues. Germline V lookup: CDR1 MNHEY, CDR2 SMNVEV (reference sequence).

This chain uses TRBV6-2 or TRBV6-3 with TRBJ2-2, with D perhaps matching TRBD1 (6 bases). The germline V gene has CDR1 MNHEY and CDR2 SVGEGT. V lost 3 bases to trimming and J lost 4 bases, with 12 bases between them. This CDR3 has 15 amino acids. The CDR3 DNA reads TGTGCCAGCAGTTATCTGCAGGGGAGCACCGGGGAGCTGTTTTTT. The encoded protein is CASSYLQGSTGELFF.